One TCR beta chain is described in this entry. What this receptor recognizes is not known. No per-base quality is available; no much larger clone lies one base away. This specimen belongs to a study of blood T cell repertoires in COVID-19 (dated by TCRdb to 2020 to 2021). Looking at the study overall: Samples covering the acute and convalescent phases of COVID-19 were provided by collaborators in the United States, Italy and Spain. The samples were drawn from two sources: the first 160 participants of the ongoing ImmuneRACE study, and approximately 1,300 subjects contributed by 6 global collaborators. Subjects who had been exposed to COVID-19, were actively infected with it, or had recovered from it provided the deeply sampled blood TCRbeta repertoires that made up the dataset. The sample metadata nearly always contained a de-identified subject ID, COVID-19 status, age in years and sex. The material from the prospective study consisted of cDNA or gDNA derived from T cells, B-cell-depleted T cells, or PBMCs. The repertoires were released in a freely available public database intended as a resource for research on the immune response to SARS-CoV-2. Where available, HLA class I and class II types were taken from metadata supplied by the sample provider and were not determined by assay-based typing.

Study-level results and caveats: How much clinical and demographic metadata was included differed by source and by participant, and the metadata was provided uncurated.

Collaborating institutions collected whole blood in K2EDTA tubes following their own protocols. Collaborator samples were shipped for TCRbeta analysis as frozen whole blood, isolated PBMCs, or DNA extracted from either sample type. V and J are truncated by 4 bases and 0 bases respectively, leaving an intervening sequence of 7 bases. Based on the germline V gene, the CDR1 and CDR2 sequences are SNHLY and FYNNEI. Reading from cysteine to phenylalanine, the CDR3 counts 15 amino acids. Just CDR3 DNA is preserved here, 45 bases in frame from base 1. The immunoSEQ Assay, a bias-controlled multiplex PCR, was used to amplify TCRbeta CDR3 regions from genomic DNA. On the authors' methods: Within the assay, amplification of reference gene primers was used to estimate how many nucleated cells each sample contained. Sequence reads were collapsed and filtered to measure the absolute abundance of every unique TCRbeta CDR3 rearrangement. For each sample, productive Simpson clonality was calculated as the square root of Simpson's diversity index over productive rearrangements. As stored in TCRdb, this immuneACCESS dataset retains in-frame rearrangements with V and J assigned. A fraction of the clones does not appear; measured against another copy, unresolved V genes explain less than half of the discrepancy, and the remainder lacks a known reason. V, J and clone size are taken as reported in that table, and D and trimming were inferred from the DNA itself. Within this sample are 170,000 or so clones, with roughly 84% of them counted one time only. The ten top clones hold around an eighth of the sample.

The specimen was peripheral blood. The chain is assembled from TRBV2 and TRBJ1-6; no D gene is confidently identified. The source of this sequence is a man between 18 and 35 years old with active or convalescent COVID-19. The nucleotide sequence is given as TGTGCCAGCAGTGCGAAGAGCTCCTATAATTCACCCCTCCACTTT. It translates as CASSAKSSYNSPLHF.